The clone carrying this T cell receptor beta chain was seen ten or more times. Its specificity is not known. The sample is drawn from a study of T cells in Graves' hyperthyroidism and ophthalmopathy. TCR beta CDR3 sequences were amplified from RNA transcripts. The study used the HTBI primer set for a first-round RT-PCR of the TCR CDR3. MiXCR, run by TCRdb on the multiplex PCR reads, gives a single entry per CDR3 protein. This table has around 180,000 distinct CDR3 sequences, approximately 17% appearing once. The germline CDR1 and CDR2 sequences are MNHNS and SASEGT. The CDR3 is 15 amino acids. V lost 5 bases and J lost 3; bases outside the gene matches: 9. Study-wide findings and caveats: Ophthalmopathy and stable hyperthyroidism were separated by a 13 V-J model.

This TCR came from a woman in her forties or fifties with Graves' hyperthyroidism. Sequencing input: blood. The chain employs TRBV6-1 and TRBJ1-1; 7 nucleotides line up with TRBD1. The chain's CDR3 is CASSSGTALYTEAFF. CDR3 in DNA: TGTGCCAGCAGTAGCGGGACAGCCTTATACACTGAAGCTTTCTTT.